One sample yielded the 6 T cell receptor beta chains listed below, sequenced in a study of T-cell memory formation after mild COVID-19. TCRdb redid the calling of the 5' RACE reads with MiXCR, one entry per CDR3 protein. This repertoire shows under 50,000 distinct CDR3 sequences, around a quarter found once; its top ten account for about 39%. Sequencing was done on a sample of PBMCs or a T cell subset sorted from them (not recorded which). These receptors were collected from a man between 18 and 29 years old who had mild COVID-19 (a few samples of this study predate the infection). Cell type and time point are not known.

This rearrangement joins TRBV2 to TRBJ1-1; D not certain. Trimming cost V 3 bases and J 2 bases, with 10 bases left between them. CDR1 is SNHLY and CDR2 is FYNNEI in the germline V gene. The CDR3 contains 14 residues. Written as DNA, the CDR3 is TGTGCCAGCAGTGACTTGCGGAGAAACACTGAAGCTTTCTTT. Translating gives CASSDLRRNTEAFF.

The J gene is TRBJ2-1, the V gene TRBV7-2; 10 positions agree with TRBD2. CDR3 length: 15 residues. The junction had 8 bases not matched to a gene; V was cut back by 8 bases and J by 4 bases. Looked up from germline, CDR1 is SGHTA and CDR2 is FQGNSA. CDR3 sequence (DNA): TGTGCCAGCGAATTAGCGGGGGGCCCGTACAATGAGCAGTTCTTC. Translated: CASELAGGPYNEQFF.

The chain recombines TRBV5-1 with TRBJ2-5; 12 positions match TRBD2. J lost 1 base, V lost 4 bases, and 5 bases had no gene match. Germline V gene lookup returns CDR1 SGHRS and CDR2 YFSETQ. This CDR3 is built from 16 residues. The CDR3 protein is CASSPTSGGPQETQYF. Here the CDR3 DNA reads TGCGCCAGCAGCCCGACTAGCGGGGGCCCCCAAGAGACCCAGTACTTC. Full variable domain (rest looked up from reference TRBV5-1 and TRBJ2-5): KAGVTQTPRYLIKTRGQQVTLSCSPISGHRSVSWYQQTPGQGLQFLFEYFSETQRNKGNFPGRFSGRQFSNSRSEMNVSTLELGDSALYLCASSPTSGGPQETQYFGPGTRLLVL.

The CDR3 DNA follows: TGTGCCACCAGCAGAGATCATGGGCTCGGGGCGCAGTATTTT. It translates to CATSRDHGLGAQYF. V gene TRBV15 combines with J gene TRBJ2-3, with a possible D match to TRBD2 (5 bases). V was pared by 0 bases and J by 10 bases, with 14 bases between. Germline values: CDR1 LNHNV, CDR2 YYDKDF (reference sequence). The CDR3 length is 14 residues.

The rearrangement uses TRBV12-3 or TRBV12-4 and TRBJ2-1, with TRBD1 matching over 8 bases. CDR3 length: 14 amino acids. Unmatched junction bases numbered 3, after V lost 5 bases and J lost 3 bases. The CDR3 sequence is CASSPGQDYNEQFF. The CDR3 region has the DNA TGTGCCAGCAGTCCGGGACAGGACTACAATGAGCAGTTCTTC.

This clonotype was seen a few times. This chain joins TRBV29-1 and TRBJ2-5; 7 nucleotides line up with TRBD1. Trimming took 2 bases from V and 5 from J; bases not matched to a gene: 11. CDR3 length equals 15 residues. The germline gives CDR1 SQVTM, CDR2 ANQGSEA. The CDR3 loop reads CSVEISTGVRETQYF. DNA of the CDR3: TGCAGCGTTGAAATTTCCACAGGGGTCCGGGAGACCCAGTACTTC.